This T cell receptor beta chain originates from a study of cytomegalovirus exposure and HLA in healthy donors. Broader study findings: Researchers left out some V segments, among them TRBV6-2 and TRBV6-3, as indistinguishable.

Turning to this clone: The antigen remains unidentified.

Between the trimmed V and J ends, which lost 0 bases and 10 bases, there was a span of 10 bases. The length of the CDR3 is 13 residues. The germline gives CDR1 MGHRA, CDR2 YSYEKL. The PCR employed 60 Vbeta primers together with 13 Jbeta primers. Method: immunoSEQ multiplex PCR; TCRdb's copy keeps in-frame clones and lacks some. The table lists about 200,000 clones, just under 70% of them singletons, with approximately 2.5% in the top ten. Sequencing was done on a sample of PBMCs. This chain joins TRBV4-1 and TRBJ2-1; possible D gene TRBD2, 5 bases. This clonotype was obtained from a man aged 40-49 years in good health and CMV-seropositive. In nucleotides, the CDR3 is TGCGCCAGCAGCCAAGATCGGGGTGGGGAGCAGTTCTTC. Its protein product is CASSQDRGGEQFF.